The clone carrying this TCR beta chain showed up many times. The antigen is undetermined. This sample was included in a study of metastatic and nonmetastatic thyroid tumors. Background on the study: A comparison of repertoires was made across blood and tumor or nodule tissue from malignant and benign thyroid patients. General study findings and limits: Compared with benign nodules, malignant thyroid tumors were reported to have significantly higher TCR beta diversity in both blood and tumor.

Germline CDR1 reads MNHEY; CDR2 reads SVGEGT. The CDR3 totals 14 residues. V was trimmed by 10 bases and J by 3 bases, leaving 19 bases between them. In the authors' workflow: A classifier of distant metastasis in papillary thyroid cancer was built from CDR3 differences (across clinicopathological groups). TCRdb used MiXCR to call clones anew from the PCR reads. For this entry, the V and J calls and clone size follow TCRdb and not the study's own pipeline. The sample has 40,000 to 55,000 clones, approximately 15% seen once. All patients were untreated before thyroid surgery. The material sequenced was blood. This TCR was recovered from a female donor with papillary thyroid cancer or a benign thyroid nodule (not recorded which). Some clones in this sample may be carry-over from other donors' samples. J is TRBJ2-7 and V is TRBV6-2 or TRBV6-3, with D unresolved. The CDR3 nucleotides are TGTGCCACCACTGGACCCGGCAGTGTCTACGAGCAGTACTTC. The encoded protein is CATTGPGSVYEQYF.